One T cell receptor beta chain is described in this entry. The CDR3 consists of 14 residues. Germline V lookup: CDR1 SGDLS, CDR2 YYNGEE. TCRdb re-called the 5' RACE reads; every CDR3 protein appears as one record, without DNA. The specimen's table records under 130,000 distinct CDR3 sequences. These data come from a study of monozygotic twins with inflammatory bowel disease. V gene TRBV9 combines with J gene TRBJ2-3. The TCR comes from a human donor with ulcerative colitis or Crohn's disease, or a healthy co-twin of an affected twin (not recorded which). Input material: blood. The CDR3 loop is CASSWTRSTDTQYF.